A selection of T cell receptor beta chains follows, all from one sample in a study of blood T cells in healthy people across ages. TCRdb ran MiXCR on the 5' RACE reads and lists one entry per CDR3 protein. The top ten hold approximately 18% of the sample, which has about 570,000 distinct CDR3 sequences, 25% to 30% seen once. The source material was blood. These receptors were collected from a woman aged 70-85 years in good health. Each CDR3 is given with its conserved first and last residue. The D gene is left open where the match is weak. Clone size, where shown, is once, few, many, or a class for clones that have expanded.

TRBD1	-	15	TRBV12-3/TRBV12-4	TRBJ2-2	CASSLLGQVREELFF	TGTGCCAGCAGCTTACTGGGACAGGTCCGAGAGGAGCTGTTTTTT
-	-	14	TRBV20-1	TRBJ1-2	CSAREEQAPYGYTF	TGCAGTGCTAGAGAAGAACAGGCTCCCTATGGCTACACCTTC
-	-	12	TRBV10-3	TRBJ2-1	CAISDSLNEQFF	TGTGCCATCAGCGACAGTCTAAATGAGCAGTTCTTC
-	few	15	TRBV10-3	TRBJ1-1	CAISRGGRGDTEAFF	TGTGCCATCAGCCGAGGGGGTCGGGGGGACACTGAAGCTTTCTTT
-	-	16	TRBV7-2	TRBJ1-3	CASSLARGGIGNTIYF	TGTGCCAGCAGCTTAGCCAGGGGAGGGATTGGAAACACCATATATTTT
TRBD2	-	15	TRBV9	TRBJ2-7	CASSVGGGSGNEQYF	TGTGCCAGCAGCGTAGGAGGGGGTAGCGGGAACGAGCAGTACTTC
-	-	12	TRBV6-5	TRBJ2-2	CASRKGTGELFF	TGTGCCAGCAGGAAGGGAACCGGGGAGCTGTTTTTT
TRBD2	-	15	TRBV6-2/TRBV6-3	TRBJ2-1	CASSSGGLIYNEQFF	TGTGCCAGCAGTTCGGGGGGGCTGATTTACAATGAGCAGTTCTTC
-	-	14	TRBV12-3/TRBV12-4	TRBJ2-7	CASSPQGGIYEQYF	TGTGCCAGCAGTCCACAGGGGGGGATCTACGAGCAGTACTTC
TRBD2	-	15	TRBV9	TRBJ2-7	CASSVGRGGTYEQYF	TGTGCCAGCAGCGTAGGACGGGGGGGAACCTACGAGCAGTACTTC
TRBD1	-	13	TRBV6-5	TRBJ2-5	CASSAGQGIAQYF	TGTGCCAGCAGTGCGGGACAGGGAATAGCCCAGTACTTC
TRBD1	-	14	TRBV7-9	TRBJ1-1	CASSLDQGATEAFF	TGTGCCAGCAGCTTAGATCAGGGGGCCACTGAAGCTTTCTTT
TRBD2	-	17	TRBV28	TRBJ2-1	CASRRTSGGAGYNEQFF	TGTGCCAGCAGGCGGACTAGCGGGGGGGCCGGTTACAATGAGCAGTTCTTC
-	-	14	TRBV18	TRBJ2-5	CASSPGAERETQYF	TGTGCCAGCTCACCTGGGGCAGAGAGAGAGACCCAGTACTTC
TRBD1	-	14	TRBV11-3	TRBJ2-7	CASSPRQGVNEQYF	TGTGCCAGCAGCCCTAGACAGGGCGTTAACGAGCAGTACTTC
TRBD1	-	12	TRBV6-1	TRBJ1-1	CASSHFLGGAFF	TGTGCCAGCAGTCACTTTTTAGGGGGCGCTTTCTTT
-	few	16	TRBV6-2/TRBV6-3	TRBJ2-7	CANSYEGGAMNYEQYF	TGTGCCAACAGTTACGAGGGGGGGGCGATGAACTACGAGCAGTACTTC
-	few	13	TRBV6-2/TRBV6-3	TRBJ2-7	CTSSVTPTYEQYF	TGTACCAGCAGTGTGACACCAACCTACGAGCAGTACTTC
TRBD1	-	14	TRBV7-2	TRBJ2-5	CASSFRGQKETQYF	TGTGCCAGCAGCTTCAGGGGGCAGAAAGAGACCCAGTACTTC
-	few	15	TRBV6-5	TRBJ1-4	CASSYSYGGQEKLFF	TGTGCCAGCAGTTACAGTTACGGGGGTCAGGAAAAACTGTTTTTT
TRBD1	many	15	TRBV7-9	TRBJ1-4	CASSTGTVIGEKLFF	TGTGCCAGCAGCACCGGGACAGTTATAGGTGAAAAACTGTTTTTT
-	few	14	TRBV9	TRBJ2-1	CASSVAYHDNEQFF	TGTGCCAGCAGCGTAGCGTACCACGACAATGAGCAGTTCTTC
TRBD1	-	18	TRBV6-1	TRBJ2-1	CASSDWGYRDRGHNEQFF	TGTGCCAGCAGTGACTGGGGTTACCGGGACAGGGGACACAATGAGCAGTTCTTC
-	-	15	TRBV20-1	TRBJ2-1	CSALRGETDYNEQFF	TGCAGTGCCCTAAGAGGGGAGACGGACTACAATGAGCAGTTCTTC
TRBD2	-	14	TRBV20-1	TRBJ2-7	CSALAGGNSYEQYF	TGCAGTGCTTTAGCGGGGGGCAACTCCTACGAGCAGTACTTC
TRBD1	few	17	TRBV25-1	TRBJ2-5	CASSEYGQGAGSGEQYF	TGTGCCAGCAGTGAATATGGGCAGGGGGCCGGTAGTGGAGAGCAGTACTTC
-	-	16	TRBV7-8	TRBJ2-1	CASSPTGGGTYNEQFF	TGTGCCAGCAGCCCCACTGGCGGGGGCACCTACAATGAGCAGTTCTTC
TRBD1	-	13	TRBV12-3/TRBV12-4	TRBJ1-2	CASTREQGEGYTF	TGTGCCAGCACCCGGGAACAGGGGGAAGGCTACACCTTC